The next 14 T cell receptor beta chains were all read from a single sample in a study of cytomegalovirus exposure and HLA in healthy donors. This PCR relied on a set of 60 Vbeta primers and 13 Jbeta primers. TCRdb keeps only in-frame clones here, not all; method: immunoSEQ multiplex PCR. The sample lists 150,000 to 200,000 clones, 75% to 85% occurring once. Sequencing input: PBMCs. These receptors were obtained from a woman aged 45-65 years in good health and CMV-seronegative.

This clone was picked up one time. J is TRBJ2-3 and V is TRBV6-5; a possible D gene is TRBD2 (7 bases). CDR1 and CDR2 (germline): MNHEY, SVGAGI. The CDR3 has 14 amino acids. V was cut by 7 bases and J by 7 bases, with 18 bases left in between. CDR3 nucleotide sequence: TGTGCCAGCAACAGAGGGGGGGGGCAATATACGCAGTATTTT. Encoded protein: CASNRGGGQYTQYF.

This clone was seen a single time. This sequence joins TRBV12-5 and TRBJ2-1, with D unresolved. The CDR3 sequence is 11 residues long. The germline V gene has CDR1 LGHNT and CDR2 FRNRAP. V was trimmed by 2 bases and J by 7 bases, leaving 3 bases between them. The CDR3 DNA is TGTGCTAGTGGTTTGACAAATGAGCAGTTCTTC. Encoded protein: CASGLTNEQFF. The full variable domain, its missing parts supplied by reference TRBV12-5 and TRBJ2-1, is DARVTQTPRHKVTEMGQEVTMRCQPILGHNTVFWYRQTMMQGLELLAYFRNRAPLDDSGMPKDRFSAEMPDATLATLKIQPSEPRDSAVYFCASGLTNEQFFGPGTRLTVL.

The V call is TRBV2, the J call TRBJ2-7; weak D call: TRBD2 (5 bases). The CDR3 sequence is 16 residues long. V was shortened by 1 base and J by 3 bases, with 16 bases between the two germline ends. The germline gives CDR1 SNHLY, CDR2 FYNNEI. The CDR3 loop reads CASSEVRGLMGYEQYF. CDR3 nucleotides: TGTGCCAGCAGTGAAGTCCGGGGATTAATGGGCTACGAGCAGTACTTC.

The genes are TRBV10-3 and TRBJ2-7; D is perhaps TRBD1 (6 bases). Trimming took 6 bases from V and 0 from J, leaving 12 bases between them. CDR1 is ENHRY, CDR2 SYGVKD, per germline. This CDR3 comprises 14 residues. CDR3 sequence reads: CAIRGDISSYEQYF. The CDR3 DNA reads as TGTGCCATCAGGGGGGACATCAGCTCCTACGAGCAGTACTTC.

J is TRBJ1-2 and V is TRBV14; 8 bases line up with TRBD1. This CDR3 is 17 amino acids long. V shed 0 bases and J 8 bases; nucleotides not matched to a gene: 14. Looked up from germline, CDR1 is SGHDN and CDR2 is FVKESK. The CDR3 sequence: CASSQDPVGRGLGGYTF. The CDR3 region has the DNA TGTGCCAGCAGCCAAGACCCTGTCGGCAGGGGGCTAGGGGGCTACACCTTC.

This clone was found once. V gene TRBV9 combines with J gene TRBJ1-4; TRBD1 agrees at 8 bases. The germline CDR1 and CDR2 sequences are SGDLS and YYNGEE. The junction had 1 base not matched to a gene; V was cut back by 0 bases and J by 6 bases. The CDR3 loop spans 14 amino acids. The CDR3 sequence: CASSVGTGYEKLFF. The CDR3 DNA reads as TGTGCCAGCAGCGTAGGGACAGGGTATGAAAAACTGTTTTTT.

The rearrangement uses TRBV5-5 and TRBJ2-3; 8 bases map to TRBD1. The CDR3 consists of 12 residues. From germline, CDR1 is SGHKS and CDR2 YYEKEE (reference sequence). V lost 3 bases and J lost 14; bases outside the gene matches: 8. The CDR3 is CASSSEGQEGYF. The CDR3 bases are TGTGCCAGCAGCTCGGAGGGACAGGAGGGGTATTTT.

The rearrangement links TRBV11-2 to TRBJ2-7, with TRBD2 matching over 11 bases. With V trimmed by 0 bases and J by 2 bases, 9 bases remained unmatched. This CDR3 is 18 amino acids long. The germline V gene encodes CDR1 SGHAT and CDR2 FQNNGV. The CDR3 loop is CASSLEGSGTSGPYEQYF. CDR3 DNA: TGTGCCAGCAGCTTAGAGGGCTCCGGGACTAGCGGTCCCTACGAGCAGTACTTC.

The gene calls are TRBV5-5 and TRBJ2-7; D possibly corresponds to TRBD2 (5 bases). V was clipped by 0 bases and J by 9 bases, with 10 bases between them. Per the germline V gene, CDR1 is SGHKS and CDR2 is YYEKEE (reference sequence). The CDR3 runs 12 residues. CDR3 sequence (DNA): TGTGCCAGCAGCTTGGAAGAGGGTCCGCAGTACTTC. Translating it yields CASSLEEGPQYF.

The chain is built from TRBV19 and TRBJ1-1; D gene unclear. Germline V gene lookup returns CDR1 LNHDA and CDR2 SQIVND (reference sequence). V was shortened by 5 bases and J by 1 base, with 8 bases between the two germline ends. The CDR3 loop spans 13 amino acids. The CDR3 DNA sequence: TGTGCCAGTAGTGACAACCGGAACACTGAAGCTTTCTTT. It is translated as CASSDNRNTEAFF. Complete variable domain (other parts from reference TRBV19 and TRBJ1-1): DGGITQSPKYLFRKEGQNVTLSCEQNLNHDAMYWYRQDPGQGLRLIYYSQIVNDFQKGDIAEGYSVSREKKESFPLTVTSAQKNPTAFYLCASSDNRNTEAFFGQGTRLTVV.

The chain combines TRBV5-4 with TRBJ1-1; D is possibly TRBD1 (6 bases). V was cut by 4 bases and J by 1 base, with 14 bases left in between. Germline V gene data show CDR1 as SGHNT and CDR2 as YYREEE (reference sequence). This CDR3 has 15 amino acids. In DNA form, the CDR3 reads TGTGCCAGCAGCCGAACTATGGACAGGAACACTGAAGCTTTCTTT. Protein: CASSRTMDRNTEAFF.

The chain is built from TRBV29-1 and TRBJ1-2; a weak D match, TRBD1 (5 bases). The germline V and J ends were trimmed by 7 bases and 2 bases, with 11 bases remaining between them. This CDR3 spans 12 amino acids. CDR1 is SQVTM, CDR2 ANQGSEA, per germline. Written as DNA, the CDR3 is TGCAGCGCTTGGACAAACAACTATGGCTACACCTTC. It specifies CSAWTNNYGYTF.

J is TRBJ2-1 and V is TRBV5-8, with 9 bases aligning to TRBD1. V was pared by 4 bases and J by 2 bases, with 4 bases of the junction left unmatched. This CDR3 comprises 15 residues. Germline V CDR1 and CDR2: SGHTS, YDEGEE. CDR3: CASSHGTGTYNEQFF. The CDR3 nucleotides are TGTGCCAGCAGCCATGGGACAGGGACCTACAATGAGCAGTTCTTC.

This sequence joins TRBV7-2 and TRBJ2-7, with D perhaps TRBD1 (6 bases). Trimming removed 5 bases from V and 1 base from J, with 15 bases in between. The CDR3 length is 15 residues. Looked up from germline, CDR1 is SGHTA and CDR2 is FQGNSA. CDR3 region: CASSPYRVGSYEQYF. CDR3 bases: TGTGCCAGCAGCCCATACAGGGTTGGTTCCTACGAGCAGTACTTC.